The clone carrying this T cell receptor (beta chain) appeared a single time. Its target is not known. Into CD45RA+ naive and CD45RA-negative memory subsets, the CD4+ cells were split. TCRdb's table, derived via immunoSEQ multiplex PCR, lists solely in-frame clones and lacks some. The sample includes about 2.5 million clones, 85% to 95% of them seen just once. The data originate from a study of shared clonotypes between healthy human individuals. About the study: Each donor's CD4 naive and CD4 memory cells filled three plates apiece, CD8 naive two, and CD8 memory one. Study-wide points: Read depth was anticipated to influence clonotype sharing among donors.

The sample consisted of naive CD4+ T cells from PBMCs. As to subset: CD45RA+ positively selected. The TCR sequence derives from a young man in good health. Some clones in this sample may be carry-over from other donors' samples.

CDR3 bases: TGTGCCACCTACAGGGGGCCGGAATCACCCCTCCACTTT. It codes for CATYRGPESPLHF. The rearrangement uses TRBV6-6 and TRBJ1-6, with TRBD1 matching 9 bases. Germline V gene lookup returns CDR1 MNHNY and CDR2 SVGAGI (reference sequence). The V and J ends lost 10 bases and 10 bases, in that order; junction bases with no gene match: 8. This CDR3 has 13 residues.